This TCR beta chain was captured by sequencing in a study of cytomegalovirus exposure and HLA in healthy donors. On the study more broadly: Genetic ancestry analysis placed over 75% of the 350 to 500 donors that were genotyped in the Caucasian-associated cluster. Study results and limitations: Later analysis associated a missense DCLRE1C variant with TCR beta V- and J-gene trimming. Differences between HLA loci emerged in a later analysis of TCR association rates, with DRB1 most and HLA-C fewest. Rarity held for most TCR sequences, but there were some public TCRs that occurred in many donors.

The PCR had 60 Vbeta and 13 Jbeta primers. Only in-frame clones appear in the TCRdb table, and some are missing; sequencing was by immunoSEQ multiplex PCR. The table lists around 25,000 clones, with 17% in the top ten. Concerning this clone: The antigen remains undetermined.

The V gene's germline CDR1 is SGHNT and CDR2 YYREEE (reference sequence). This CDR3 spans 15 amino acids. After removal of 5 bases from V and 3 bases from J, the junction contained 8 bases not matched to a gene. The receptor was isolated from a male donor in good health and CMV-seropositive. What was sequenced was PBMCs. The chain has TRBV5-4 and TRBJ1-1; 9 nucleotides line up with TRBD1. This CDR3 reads CASRPTDRGDTEAFF. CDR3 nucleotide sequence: TGTGCCAGCAGGCCCACCGACAGGGGGGACACTGAAGCTTTCTTT.